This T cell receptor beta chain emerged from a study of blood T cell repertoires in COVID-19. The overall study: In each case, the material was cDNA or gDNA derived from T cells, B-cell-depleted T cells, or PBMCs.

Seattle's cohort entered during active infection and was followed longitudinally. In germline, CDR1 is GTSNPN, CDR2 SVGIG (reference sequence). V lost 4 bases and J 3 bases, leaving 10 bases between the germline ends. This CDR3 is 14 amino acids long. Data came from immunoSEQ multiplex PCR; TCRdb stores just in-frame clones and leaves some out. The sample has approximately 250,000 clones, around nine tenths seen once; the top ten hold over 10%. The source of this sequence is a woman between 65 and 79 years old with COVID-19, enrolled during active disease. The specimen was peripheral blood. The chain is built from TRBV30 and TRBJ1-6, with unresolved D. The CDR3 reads CAWKFTDYNSPLHF. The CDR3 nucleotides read TGTGCCTGGAAGTTCACAGACTATAATTCACCCCTCCACTTT.